This TCR beta chain was documented in a study of sequential checkpoint blockade in melanoma. Data came from immunoSEQ multiplex PCR; TCRdb stores just in-frame clones and leaves some out. Counted here are 10,000 to 15,000 clones, about 21% occurring once; the ten biggest clones make up approximately 6.1%. This clone is labeled large. Treatment in this sample: randomized to nivolumab then ipilimumab (arm A) or the reverse (arm B). The clonotype comes from a human donor with melanoma. The material was tumor tissue (inferred from file names), obtained from a patient given nivolumab and ipilimumab in sequence.

CDR3 sequence (DNA): TGTGCCAGCAGCCAAGATACCGCTGAGCAGTTCTTC. As protein: CASSQDTAEQFF. V and J are TRBV14 and TRBJ2-1; D gene unclear. This CDR3 is built from 12 residues. The ends were cut back, 0 bases at V and 9 bases at J, with 6 bases in the middle. CDR1 SGHDN and CDR2 FVKESK come from the germline V gene.